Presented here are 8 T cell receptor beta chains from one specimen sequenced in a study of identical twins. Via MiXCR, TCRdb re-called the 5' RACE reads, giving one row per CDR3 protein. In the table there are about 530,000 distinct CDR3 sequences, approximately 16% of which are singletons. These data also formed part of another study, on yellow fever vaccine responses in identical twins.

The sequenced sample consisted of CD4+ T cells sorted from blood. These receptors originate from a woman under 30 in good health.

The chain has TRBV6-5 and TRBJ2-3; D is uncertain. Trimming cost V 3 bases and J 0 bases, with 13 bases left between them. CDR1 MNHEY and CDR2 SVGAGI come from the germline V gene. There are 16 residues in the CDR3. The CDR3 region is CASSYGVTDSTDTQYF. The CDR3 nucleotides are TGTGCCAGCAGTTATGGGGTGACTGATAGCACAGATACGCAGTATTTT.

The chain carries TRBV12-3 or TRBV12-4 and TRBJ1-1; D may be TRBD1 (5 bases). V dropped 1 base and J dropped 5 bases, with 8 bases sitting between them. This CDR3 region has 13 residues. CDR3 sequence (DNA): TGTGCCAGCAGTTTAGAAGAGGGGACTGAAGCTTTCTTT. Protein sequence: CASSLEEGTEAFF.

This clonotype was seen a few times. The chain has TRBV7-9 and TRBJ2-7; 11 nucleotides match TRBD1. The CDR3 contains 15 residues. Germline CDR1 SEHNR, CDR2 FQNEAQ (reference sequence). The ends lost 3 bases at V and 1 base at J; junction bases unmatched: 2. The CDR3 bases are TGTGCCAGCAGCTTGGGGGACAGGGGGTCCTACGAGCAGTACTTC. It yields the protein CASSLGDRGSYEQYF.

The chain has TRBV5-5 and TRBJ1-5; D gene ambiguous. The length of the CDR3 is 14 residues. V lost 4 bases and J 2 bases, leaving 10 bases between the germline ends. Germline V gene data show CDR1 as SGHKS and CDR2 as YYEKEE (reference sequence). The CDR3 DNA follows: TGTGCCAGCAGCGTTCAGGAGGGCAATCAGCCCCAGCATTTT. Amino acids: CASSVQEGNQPQHF. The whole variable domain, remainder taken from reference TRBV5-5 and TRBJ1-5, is DAGVTQSPTHLIKTRGQQVTLRCSPISGHKSVSWYQQVLGQGPQFIFQYYEKEERGRGNFPDRFSARQFPNYSSELNVNALLLGDSALYLCASSVQEGNQPQHFGDGTRLSIL.

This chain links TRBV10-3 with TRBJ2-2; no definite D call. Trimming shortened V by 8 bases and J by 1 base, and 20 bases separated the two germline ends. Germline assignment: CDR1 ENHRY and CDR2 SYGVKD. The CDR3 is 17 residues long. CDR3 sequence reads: CAIGPLLFQRNTGELFF. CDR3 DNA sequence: TGTGCCATCGGACCCCTACTATTCCAGAGGAACACCGGGGAGCTGTTTTTT.

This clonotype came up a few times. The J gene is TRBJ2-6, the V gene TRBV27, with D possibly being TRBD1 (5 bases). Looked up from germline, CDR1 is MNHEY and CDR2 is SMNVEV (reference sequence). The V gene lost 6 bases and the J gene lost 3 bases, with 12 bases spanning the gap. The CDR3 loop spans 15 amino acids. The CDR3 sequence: CASRPRESGANVLTF. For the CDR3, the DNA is TGTGCCAGCAGGCCCAGGGAAAGTGGGGCCAACGTCCTGACTTTC. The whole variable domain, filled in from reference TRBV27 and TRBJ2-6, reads EAQVTQNPRYLITVTGKKLTVTCSQNMNHEYMSWYRQDPGLGLRQIYYSMNVEVTDKGDVPEGYKVSRKEKRNFPLILESPSPNQTSLYFCASRPRESGANVLTFGAGSRLTVL.

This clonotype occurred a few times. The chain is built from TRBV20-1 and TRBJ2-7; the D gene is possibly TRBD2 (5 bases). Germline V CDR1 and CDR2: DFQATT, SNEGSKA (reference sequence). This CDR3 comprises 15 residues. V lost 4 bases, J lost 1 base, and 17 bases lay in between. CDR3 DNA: TGCAGTGCTACGGGCCCAGACGGGGATTCCTACGAGCAGTACTTC. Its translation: CSATGPDGDSYEQYF.

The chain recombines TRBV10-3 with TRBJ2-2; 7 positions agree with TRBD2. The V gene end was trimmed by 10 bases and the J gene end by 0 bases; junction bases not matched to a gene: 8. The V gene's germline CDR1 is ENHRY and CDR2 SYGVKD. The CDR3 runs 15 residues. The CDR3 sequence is CATTKGLANTGELFF. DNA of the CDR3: TGTGCCACCACGAAAGGACTAGCGAACACCGGGGAGCTGTTTTTT.